Listed below are T cell receptor beta chains from one sample, sequenced in a study of response to subunit inactivated influenza vaccine. TCRdb used MiXCR to reprocess the RT-PCR reads, holding one entry per CDR3 protein. Seen here are approximately 700,000 distinct CDR3 sequences, 14% observed once, and the top ten hold around 7.3%. Specimen: PBMCs from blood, collected less than 15 days before vaccination. These receptors were collected from a man over 45 who received an inactivated influenza vaccine. Each CDR3 is given with its conserved first and last residue. Fields, in order: D gene, clone size, J gene, V gene, CDR3 protein, CDR3 DNA. The D gene is left open where the match is weak. Only part of the rows carry a size: once, few, many, or a class if the clone is expanded.

D gene: NA; clone size: NA; J gene: TRBJ1-5; V gene: TRBV27; CDR3 protein: CASSLSITGYQPQHF; CDR3 DNA: TGTGCCAGCAGTTTATCGATTACAGGATATCAGCCCCAGCATTTT
D gene: NA; clone size: few; J gene: TRBJ2-1; V gene: TRBV6-5; CDR3 protein: CASSYFIGGLNEQFF; CDR3 DNA: TGTGCCAGCAGTTACTTTATCGGCGGCCTCAATGAGCAGTTCTTC
D gene: TRBD1; clone size: many; J gene: TRBJ2-1; V gene: TRBV20-1; CDR3 protein: CSAREPWDSLSSYNEQFF; CDR3 DNA: TGCAGTGCTAGAGAACCCTGGGACAGCCTTAGCTCCTACAATGAGCAGTTCTTC
D gene: TRBD2; clone size: few; J gene: TRBJ2-7; V gene: TRBV6-1; CDR3 protein: CASSRGGAREQYF; CDR3 DNA: TGTGCCAGCAGTCGCGGGGGGGCACGCGAGCAGTACTTC
D gene: NA; clone size: NA; J gene: TRBJ1-3; V gene: TRBV6-1; CDR3 protein: CASSDSQGSSGNTIYF; CDR3 DNA: TGTGCCAGCAGTGATTCCCAGGGGTCCTCTGGAAACACCATATATTTT
D gene: NA; clone size: many; J gene: TRBJ2-7; V gene: TRBV7-2; CDR3 protein: CASSLSSPYEQYF; CDR3 DNA: TGTGCCAGCAGCCTCAGTAGTCCCTACGAGCAGTACTTC
D gene: NA; clone size: NA; J gene: TRBJ2-3; V gene: TRBV20-1; CDR3 protein: CSALNTDTQYF; CDR3 DNA: TGCAGTGCTCTAAACACAGATACGCAGTATTTT
D gene: TRBD2; clone size: NA; J gene: TRBJ2-1; V gene: TRBV27; CDR3 protein: CASSFLAPGWRESNNEQFF; CDR3 DNA: TGTGCCAGCAGTTTCTTGGCCCCCGGATGGCGGGAGAGTAACAATGAGCAGTTCTTC
D gene: TRBD1; clone size: few; J gene: TRBJ2-7; V gene: TRBV7-2; CDR3 protein: CASSPITGAPYEQYF; CDR3 DNA: TGTGCCAGCAGCCCTATCACAGGGGCTCCCTACGAGCAGTACTTC
D gene: NA; clone size: NA; J gene: TRBJ2-1; V gene: TRBV4-2; CDR3 protein: CASSQDRASLAYNEQFF; CDR3 DNA: TGTGCCAGCAGCCAAGATCGGGCTAGCCTCGCCTACAATGAGCAGTTCTTC
D gene: NA; clone size: NA; J gene: TRBJ2-7; V gene: TRBV6-6; CDR3 protein: CASSYSWIYEQYF; CDR3 DNA: TGTGCCAGCAGTTACTCGTGGATTTACGAGCAGTACTTC
D gene: NA; clone size: few; J gene: TRBJ1-5; V gene: TRBV20-1; CDR3 protein: CSARDLRGDQPQHF; CDR3 DNA: TGCAGTGCTAGAGATCTGAGGGGTGATCAGCCCCAGCATTTT
D gene: NA; clone size: NA; J gene: TRBJ2-2; V gene: TRBV20-1; CDR3 protein: CSARGPTGELFF; CDR3 DNA: TGCAGTGCTAGGGGACCCACCGGGGAGCTGTTTTTT
D gene: TRBD1; clone size: NA; J gene: TRBJ1-2; V gene: TRBV29-1; CDR3 protein: CSATGTASFGYTF; CDR3 DNA: TGCAGCGCTACCGGGACAGCTAGCTTTGGCTACACCTTC
D gene: NA; clone size: few; J gene: TRBJ1-5; V gene: TRBV4-3; CDR3 protein: CASSQAWRGSGMLSNQPQHF; CDR3 DNA: TGCGCCAGCAGCCAAGCTTGGAGGGGTTCGGGTATGTTGAGCAATCAGCCCCAGCATTTT
D gene: TRBD1; clone size: few; J gene: TRBJ2-7; V gene: TRBV6-2/TRBV6-3; CDR3 protein: CASKGQGSYEQYF; CDR3 DNA: TGTGCCAGCAAAGGACAGGGATCCTACGAGCAGTACTTC
D gene: TRBD1; clone size: few; J gene: TRBJ1-6; V gene: TRBV6-5; CDR3 protein: CASSYGLRDSGSPLHF; CDR3 DNA: TGTGCCAGCAGTTACGGGCTCCGGGACAGTGGTTCACCCCTCCACTTT
D gene: TRBD1; clone size: NA; J gene: TRBJ2-1; V gene: TRBV4-3; CDR3 protein: CASSQTGTGANEQFF; CDR3 DNA: TGCGCCAGCAGCCAAACCGGGACAGGGGCCAATGAGCAGTTCTTC
D gene: NA; clone size: many; J gene: TRBJ2-7; V gene: TRBV14; CDR3 protein: CASSSLRDEQYF; CDR3 DNA: TGTGCCAGCAGCTCGCTTAGGGACGAGCAGTACTTC
D gene: NA; clone size: NA; J gene: TRBJ1-2; V gene: TRBV24-1; CDR3 protein: CATSDEGFYNGYTF; CDR3 DNA: TGTGCCACCAGTGATGAGGGGTTTTACAATGGCTACACCTTC
D gene: TRBD2; clone size: NA; J gene: TRBJ2-7; V gene: TRBV7-9; CDR3 protein: CASSSVLAGPSYEQYF; CDR3 DNA: TGTGCCAGCAGCTCGGTACTAGCGGGGCCCTCCTACGAGCAGTACTTC
D gene: NA; clone size: many; J gene: TRBJ2-1; V gene: TRBV7-2; CDR3 protein: CASSLFDEQFF; CDR3 DNA: TGTGCCAGCAGCTTATTTGATGAGCAGTTCTTC
D gene: NA; clone size: few; J gene: TRBJ2-3; V gene: TRBV28; CDR3 protein: CATRPGRRTDTQYF; CDR3 DNA: TGTGCCACCCGCCCAGGGAGGAGGACAGATACGCAGTATTTT
D gene: NA; clone size: NA; J gene: TRBJ2-7; V gene: TRBV7-9; CDR3 protein: CASSSPGDEQYF; CDR3 DNA: TGTGCCAGCAGCTCGCCGGGGGACGAGCAGTACTTC
D gene: NA; clone size: NA; J gene: TRBJ2-1; V gene: TRBV7-9; CDR3 protein: CAAPLGGGSSYNEQFF; CDR3 DNA: TGTGCAGCCCCCCTAGGAGGCGGTAGCTCCTACAATGAGCAGTTCTTC
D gene: TRBD1; clone size: NA; J gene: TRBJ2-1; V gene: TRBV7-9; CDR3 protein: CASSDRQGGTYNEQFF; CDR3 DNA: TGTGCCAGCAGCGACAGACAGGGGGGAACCTACAATGAGCAGTTCTTC
D gene: NA; clone size: few; J gene: TRBJ1-1; V gene: TRBV3-1; CDR3 protein: CASKVKGKTEAFF; CDR3 DNA: TGTGCCAGCAAAGTTAAAGGTAAAACTGAAGCTTTCTTT
D gene: TRBD2; clone size: once; J gene: TRBJ2-1; V gene: TRBV7-6; CDR3 protein: CASRGGLEPYNEQFF; CDR3 DNA: TGTGCCAGCAGGGGCGGACTAGAACCTTACAATGAGCAGTTCTTC
D gene: TRBD2; clone size: NA; J gene: TRBJ2-5; V gene: TRBV11-2; CDR3 protein: CASRGLAGRQETQYF; CDR3 DNA: TGTGCCAGCAGGGGACTAGCGGGACGTCAAGAGACCCAGTACTTC
D gene: NA; clone size: NA; J gene: TRBJ2-2; V gene: TRBV19; CDR3 protein: CASSTLAVSNTGELFF; CDR3 DNA: TGTGCCAGTAGTACCTTAGCGGTCTCGAACACCGGGGAGCTGTTTTTT
D gene: TRBD2; clone size: few; J gene: TRBJ2-2; V gene: TRBV3-1; CDR3 protein: CASSPAGGASTGELFF; CDR3 DNA: TGTGCCAGCAGCCCGGCGGGGGGGGCGAGCACCGGGGAGCTGTTTTTT
D gene: NA; clone size: many; J gene: TRBJ2-7; V gene: TRBV20-1; CDR3 protein: CSASQGTYEQYF; CDR3 DNA: TGCAGTGCTTCACAGGGAACCTACGAGCAGTACTTC
D gene: NA; clone size: NA; J gene: TRBJ2-7; V gene: TRBV7-2; CDR3 protein: CASSLNPPYEQYF; CDR3 DNA: TGTGCCAGCAGCTTAAACCCCCCCTACGAGCAGTACTTC
D gene: NA; clone size: many; J gene: TRBJ2-7; V gene: TRBV20-1; CDR3 protein: CSASDGGEQYF; CDR3 DNA: TGCAGTGCTAGTGACGGCGGAGAGCAGTACTTC
D gene: NA; clone size: NA; J gene: TRBJ2-7; V gene: TRBV20-1; CDR3 protein: CSMAGQGTYEQYF; CDR3 DNA: TGCAGTATGGCGGGGCAGGGCACCTACGAGCAGTACTTC
D gene: TRBD2; clone size: NA; J gene: TRBJ2-2; V gene: TRBV5-1; CDR3 protein: CASSPLGLADANTGELFF; CDR3 DNA: TGCGCCAGCAGCCCCCTGGGACTAGCGGATGCGAACACCGGGGAGCTGTTTTTT
D gene: NA; clone size: few; J gene: TRBJ2-1; V gene: TRBV4-3; CDR3 protein: CASSQDGRGKLEQFF; CDR3 DNA: TGCGCCAGCAGCCAAGACGGTAGGGGGAAGCTTGAGCAGTTCTTC
D gene: NA; clone size: NA; J gene: TRBJ2-7; V gene: TRBV7-9; CDR3 protein: CASSYDGYEQYF; CDR3 DNA: TGTGCCAGCAGTTACGACGGATACGAGCAGTACTTC
D gene: TRBD2; clone size: NA; J gene: TRBJ2-3; V gene: TRBV2; CDR3 protein: CASRSFGGSGTDTQYF; CDR3 DNA: TGTGCCAGCAGAAGCTTTGGCGGGAGCGGTACAGATACGCAGTATTTT
D gene: TRBD1; clone size: NA; J gene: TRBJ2-2; V gene: TRBV6-5; CDR3 protein: CASSSRDRGIPGELFF; CDR3 DNA: TGTGCCAGCAGTTCCCGGGACAGGGGTATTCCCGGGGAGCTGTTTTTT
D gene: TRBD1; clone size: NA; J gene: TRBJ1-1; V gene: TRBV7-2; CDR3 protein: CASSPMTGHREAFF; CDR3 DNA: TGTGCCAGCAGCCCGATGACAGGGCATCGGGAAGCTTTCTTT
D gene: TRBD2; clone size: few; J gene: TRBJ2-7; V gene: TRBV14; CDR3 protein: CASSQIGGRWRGEQYF; CDR3 DNA: TGTGCCAGCAGCCAAATTGGCGGGAGGTGGCGGGGCGAGCAGTACTTC
D gene: NA; clone size: NA; J gene: TRBJ1-1; V gene: TRBV6-5; CDR3 protein: CASSYSGGAEAFF; CDR3 DNA: TGTGCCAGCAGTTACTCGGGGGGGGCTGAAGCTTTCTTT
D gene: TRBD2; clone size: few; J gene: TRBJ2-1; V gene: TRBV20-1; CDR3 protein: CSAPVPSSGSGNEQFF; CDR3 DNA: TGCAGTGCTCCCGTCCCTTCTAGCGGGAGTGGCAATGAGCAGTTCTTC
D gene: TRBD2; clone size: many; J gene: TRBJ2-3; V gene: TRBV20-1; CDR3 protein: CSARDATSGKDTQYF; CDR3 DNA: TGCAGTGCTAGAGATGCTACTAGCGGGAAAGATACGCAGTATTTT
D gene: TRBD2; clone size: few; J gene: TRBJ2-7; V gene: TRBV28; CDR3 protein: CASRFRGLAYEQYF; CDR3 DNA: TGTGCCAGCAGGTTTAGGGGACTAGCTTACGAGCAGTACTTC
D gene: NA; clone size: few; J gene: TRBJ1-2; V gene: TRBV4-3; CDR3 protein: CASSQDGTPNGYTF; CDR3 DNA: TGCGCCAGCAGCCAAGATGGGACGCCCAATGGCTACACCTTC
D gene: NA; clone size: NA; J gene: TRBJ2-3; V gene: TRBV5-1; CDR3 protein: CASSLVSSSDTQYF; CDR3 DNA: TGCGCCAGCAGCTTGGTTAGTTCTTCAGATACGCAGTATTTT
D gene: TRBD2; clone size: many; J gene: TRBJ2-7; V gene: TRBV29-1; CDR3 protein: CSALPGGQIVNEQYF; CDR3 DNA: TGCAGCGCCCTACCGGGGGGGCAGATTGTGAACGAGCAGTACTTC
D gene: NA; clone size: few; J gene: TRBJ2-1; V gene: TRBV29-1; CDR3 protein: CSVGREISYNEQFF; CDR3 DNA: TGCAGCGTTGGTAGAGAAATCTCCTACAATGAGCAGTTCTTC
D gene: NA; clone size: few; J gene: TRBJ2-5; V gene: TRBV20-1; CDR3 protein: CSAPRGADLQETQYF; CDR3 DNA: TGCAGTGCCCCTCGGGGTGCGGACCTCCAAGAGACCCAGTACTTC